These T cell receptor beta chains were read from a single sample in a study of blood T cell repertoires in COVID-19. Generated by immunoSEQ multiplex PCR, the TCRdb table keeps only in-frame clones and is missing some. The sample yields about 280,000 clones, 65% to 90% seen once. The sample was peripheral blood. These receptors were collected from a man over 45 with active or convalescent COVID-19. Both conserved end residues are trimmed from each CDR3.

v_call: TRBV4-3; j_call: TRBJ2-2; cdr3_aa: ASSQDAASETGELF
v_call: TRBV28; j_call: TRBJ1-2; cdr3_aa: ASNKGYGYT
v_call: TRBV5-8; j_call: TRBJ1-3; cdr3_aa: ASSRTGFGNTIY
v_call: TRBV28; j_call: TRBJ1-5; cdr3_aa: ASSLSPGMGQPQH
v_call: TRBV5-1; j_call: TRBJ2-7; cdr3_aa: ASSNPGTGSYEQY
v_call: TRBV3-1/TRBV3-2; j_call: TRBJ2-7; cdr3_aa: ASSQVPLGTGVYEQY
v_call: TRBV2; j_call: TRBJ2-7; cdr3_aa: ASSEAPGTSGEQY
v_call: TRBV15; j_call: TRBJ2-2; cdr3_aa: ATTGEVNTGELF
v_call: TRBV5-6; j_call: TRBJ2-5; cdr3_aa: ASSAGLAGPETQY
v_call: TRBV29-1; j_call: TRBJ1-1; cdr3_aa: SVETPRDTEAF
v_call: TRBV9; j_call: TRBJ2-3; cdr3_aa: ASSSPGGRADTQY
v_call: TRBV4-1; j_call: TRBJ2-1; cdr3_aa: ASSVTGGTYNEQF
v_call: TRBV20-1; j_call: TRBJ2-3; cdr3_aa: SASGQGNTDTQY
v_call: TRBV28; j_call: TRBJ1-3; cdr3_aa: ASTRGSSGNTIY
v_call: TRBV5-5; j_call: TRBJ2-7; cdr3_aa: ASSLAQVYEQY
v_call: TRBV30; j_call: TRBJ1-1; cdr3_aa: AWTLLTSGGLGAF
v_call: TRBV5-6; j_call: TRBJ2-6; cdr3_aa: ASVRTGPRAGANVLT
v_call: TRBV30; j_call: TRBJ2-3; cdr3_aa: ACGTGNHPDTQY
v_call: TRBV27; j_call: TRBJ2-2; cdr3_aa: ASSLLAANTGELF
v_call: TRBV7-9; j_call: TRBJ1-4; cdr3_aa: ASSLAARGTGNEKLF
v_call: TRBV21-1; j_call: TRBJ2-5; cdr3_aa: ASSKGTGDPQETQY
v_call: TRBV11-3; j_call: TRBJ2-1; cdr3_aa: ASSSRLAAYNEQF
v_call: TRBV6-2/TRBV6-3; j_call: TRBJ2-1; cdr3_aa: ASSFVIDNEQF
v_call: TRBV27; j_call: TRBJ2-3; cdr3_aa: ASSYTGVPDTQY
v_call: TRBV7-3; j_call: TRBJ1-1; cdr3_aa: ASSLHRETEAF
v_call: TRBV5-1; j_call: TRBJ2-1; cdr3_aa: ASSPGGLADYNEQF
v_call: TRBV19; j_call: TRBJ2-3; cdr3_aa: ASSIPYRGADTQY
v_call: TRBV5-6; j_call: TRBJ2-7; cdr3_aa: ASSSFGFEQY
v_call: TRBV18; j_call: TRBJ2-3; cdr3_aa: ASSRGLGTDTQY
v_call: TRBV2; j_call: TRBJ2-7; cdr3_aa: ASSEALGTGEPKQY
v_call: TRBV2; j_call: TRBJ2-1; cdr3_aa: ASSEGSGGGNEQF
v_call: TRBV28; j_call: TRBJ2-1; cdr3_aa: ATQVGRRNEQF
v_call: TRBV9; j_call: TRBJ1-1; cdr3_aa: ASSGTLNTEAF
v_call: TRBV6-6; j_call: TRBJ1-1; cdr3_aa: ASSSSSGHNTEAF
v_call: TRBV9; j_call: TRBJ2-1; cdr3_aa: ASSVGDFDQDEQF
v_call: TRBV3-1/TRBV3-2; j_call: TRBJ2-7; cdr3_aa: ASSQLGTSVSYEQY
v_call: TRBV19; j_call: TRBJ2-3; cdr3_aa: ASSIVGQTVFPTDTQY
v_call: TRBV7-9; j_call: TRBJ1-5; cdr3_aa: ASSPGGRPDQPQH
v_call: TRBV4-1; j_call: TRBJ2-1; cdr3_aa: ASSQRTGGIQNEQF
v_call: TRBV18; j_call: TRBJ1-1; cdr3_aa: ASSPQGSTEAF
v_call: TRBV30; j_call: TRBJ1-2; cdr3_aa: AWSVGLRDGYT
v_call: TRBV27; j_call: TRBJ2-7; cdr3_aa: ASHAGPPYEQY
v_call: TRBV18; j_call: TRBJ1-1; cdr3_aa: ASSEGGTEAF
v_call: TRBV10-3; j_call: TRBJ2-7; cdr3_aa: AAAPGQFSEQY
v_call: TRBV5-8; j_call: TRBJ1-3; cdr3_aa: ASSLNGQGGNTIY
v_call: TRBV5-4; j_call: TRBJ2-1; cdr3_aa: ASSHLAGSNNEQF
v_call: TRBV4-2; j_call: TRBJ1-2; cdr3_aa: ASSQGGGANYGYT
v_call: TRBV18; j_call: TRBJ2-1; cdr3_aa: ASSPLRETVYEQF
v_call: TRBV27; j_call: TRBJ2-3; cdr3_aa: ATEETGSKVALDSTDTQY
v_call: TRBV29-1; j_call: TRBJ1-2; cdr3_aa: SVDLGGVGGYT
v_call: TRBV5-1; j_call: TRBJ1-4; cdr3_aa: ASSLGDRGAREKLF